This T cell receptor beta chain originates from a study of blood T cell repertoires in COVID-19. The CDR3 has 16 residues. Trimming shortened V by 2 bases and J by 1 base, and 13 bases separated the two germline ends. Germline-derived CDR1 and CDR2 are LGHNA and YSLEER. TCRdb keeps only in-frame clones here, not all; method: immunoSEQ multiplex PCR. The data hold 70,000 to 95,000 clones, with roughly four fifths observed a single time. The TCR was taken from a human donor in a cohort sampled during active COVID-19. This chain connects TRBV4-3 to TRBJ2-3, with D perhaps matching TRBD2 (7 bases). The sequenced sample consisted of peripheral blood. Here the CDR3 reads CASSQSGAGGTDTQYF. CDR3 sequence (DNA): TGCGCCAGCAGCCAATCAGGGGCGGGGGGCACAGATACGCAGTATTTT.